These 9 T cell receptor beta chains were sequenced from one sample in a study of T cell responses to AZD1222 COVID-19 vaccine. The table came from immunoSEQ multiplex PCR; TCRdb's copy has only in-frame clones and leaves some out. This table holds 95,000 to 150,000 clones, 87% found once. The starting material was peripheral blood, obtained on day 0 of AZD1222 vaccination. The receptor set was obtained from an adult in good health.

The rearrangement links TRBV3-1 (or the pseudogene TRBV3-2) to TRBJ1-2; D not certain. CDR1 and CDR2 (germline): LGHDT, YNNKEL (reference sequence). The CDR3 covers 12 residues. V dropped 4 bases and J dropped 7 bases, with 10 bases sitting between them. CDR3 in amino acids: CASSRGHGGYTF. CDR3 DNA sequence: TGTGCCAGCAGCCGCGGTCACGGTGGCTACACCTTC.

The chain is built from TRBV20-1 and TRBJ1-2; D gene uncertain. This CDR3 spans 11 amino acids. Germline V gene sequence: CDR1 DFQATT, CDR2 SNEGSKA (reference sequence). Trimming left V 1 base short and J 8 bases short, with 8 bases between. The DNA of the CDR3 is TGCAGTGCTAGAGGGCCCGGCGGCTACACCTTC. Amino acid sequence: CSARGPGGYTF.

The chain has TRBV6-5 and TRBJ2-6; TRBD1 might be the D (5 bases). The CDR3 runs 16 residues. CDR1 and CDR2 from the germline V gene are MNHEY and SVGAGI. V lost 2 bases, J lost 1 base, and 9 bases lay in between. The CDR3 loop is CASSYRQISGANVLTF. For the CDR3, the DNA is TGTGCCAGCAGTTACAGACAGATTTCTGGGGCCAACGTCCTGACTTTC.

This chain joins TRBV19 and TRBJ1-4; 8 bases map to TRBD1. With V trimmed by 3 bases and J by 0 bases, 3 bases remained unmatched. Germline V gene data show CDR1 as LNHDA and CDR2 as SQIVND (reference sequence). The CDR3 spans 16 residues. The DNA of the CDR3 is TGTGCCAGTAGTATGAGGACAGGGCCAACTAATGAAAAACTGTTTTTT. Residues: CASSMRTGPTNEKLFF. The entire variable domain, with the rest obtained from reference TRBV19 and TRBJ1-4, is as follows: DGGITQSPKYLFRKEGQNVTLSCEQNLNHDAMYWYRQDPGQGLRLIYYSQIVNDFQKGDIAEGYSVSREKKESFPLTVTSAQKNPTAFYLCASSMRTGPTNEKLFFGSGTQLSVL.

V and J are TRBV27 and TRBJ2-3, with D perhaps being TRBD1 or TRBD2 (5 bases each). Trimming left V 4 bases short and J 5 bases short, with 13 bases between. CDR1 is MNHEY, CDR2 SMNVEV, per germline (reference sequence). This CDR3 spans 14 amino acids. CDR3 nucleotide sequence: TGTGCCAGCAGTTCCCTTGGGGCGGGAGATACGCAGTATTTT. It encodes CASSSLGAGDTQYF.

This clone was counted a few times. This chain joins TRBV5-1 and TRBJ2-1; 9 nucleotides line up with TRBD1. V lost 0 bases to trimming and J lost 7 bases; unmatched junction nucleotides: 5. Germline CDR1 is SGHRS and CDR2 is YFSETQ. CDR3 length: 15 residues. The CDR3 nucleotides read TGCGCCAGCAGCTTGGTTACAGGGGGCTGGAATGAGCAGTTCTTC. This translates into CASSLVTGGWNEQFF.

The chain combines TRBV5-6 with TRBJ2-1, with a possible D match to TRBD1 (5 bases). V dropped 0 bases and J dropped 5 bases, with 9 bases sitting between them. Germline V CDR1 and CDR2: SGHDT, YYEEEE. CDR3 length: 14 residues. The CDR3 loop reads CASSLVDRNNEQFF. The CDR3 region has the DNA TGTGCCAGCAGCTTGGTTGACAGAAACAATGAGCAGTTCTTC.

The chain carries TRBV2 and TRBJ2-2, with a weak D call TRBD2 (6 bases). The CDR3 runs to 14 residues. Germline values: CDR1 SNHLY, CDR2 FYNNEI. V was pared by 8 bases and J by 4 bases, with 14 bases between. The CDR3, as DNA: TGTGCCAGCTCTTACGGGAGTGGCACCGGGGAGCTGTTTTTT. Amino acid sequence: CASSYGSGTGELFF.

V usage is TRBV7-9 and J usage is TRBJ2-5; 7 bases agree with TRBD1. This CDR3 comprises 14 residues. Germline V gene data show CDR1 as SEHNR and CDR2 as FQNEAQ (reference sequence). Trimming cost V 5 bases and J 5 bases; bases outside gene matches: 8. DNA for the CDR3: TGTGCCAGCAGCAGACAGGGAGAGGGCGAGACCCAGTACTTC. Translated: CASSRQGEGETQYF.